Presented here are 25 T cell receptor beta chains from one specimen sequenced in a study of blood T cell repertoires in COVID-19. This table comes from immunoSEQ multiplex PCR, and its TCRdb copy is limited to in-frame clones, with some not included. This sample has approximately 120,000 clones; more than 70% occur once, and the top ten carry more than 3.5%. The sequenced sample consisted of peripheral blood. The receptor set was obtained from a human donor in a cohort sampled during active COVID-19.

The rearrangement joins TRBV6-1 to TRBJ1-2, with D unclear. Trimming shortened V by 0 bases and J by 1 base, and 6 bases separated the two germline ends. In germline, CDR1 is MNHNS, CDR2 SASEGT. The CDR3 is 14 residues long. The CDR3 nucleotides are TGTGCCAGCAGTGAAGCCGGCGGTAACTATGGCTACACCTTC. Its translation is CASSEAGGNYGYTF.

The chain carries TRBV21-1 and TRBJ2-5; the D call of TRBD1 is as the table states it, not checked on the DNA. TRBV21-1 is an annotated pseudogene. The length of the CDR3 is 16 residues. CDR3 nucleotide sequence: TGTGCCAGCAGCAAAGCCAGGGGCGAGTGGCAAGAGACCCAGTACTTC. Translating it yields CASSKARGEWQETQYF.

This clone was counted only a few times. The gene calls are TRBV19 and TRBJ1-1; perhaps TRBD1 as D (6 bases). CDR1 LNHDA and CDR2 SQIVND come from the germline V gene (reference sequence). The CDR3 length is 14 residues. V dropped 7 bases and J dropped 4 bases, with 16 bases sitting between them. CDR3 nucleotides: TGTGCCAGTACCGCAATAGGGGGGGTCACTGAAGCTTTCTTT. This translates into CASTAIGGVTEAFF. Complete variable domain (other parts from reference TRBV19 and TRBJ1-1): DGGITQSPKYLFRKEGQNVTLSCEQNLNHDAMYWYRQDPGQGLRLIYYSQIVNDFQKGDIAEGYSVSREKKESFPLTVTSAQKNPTAFYLCASTAIGGVTEAFFGQGTRLTVV.

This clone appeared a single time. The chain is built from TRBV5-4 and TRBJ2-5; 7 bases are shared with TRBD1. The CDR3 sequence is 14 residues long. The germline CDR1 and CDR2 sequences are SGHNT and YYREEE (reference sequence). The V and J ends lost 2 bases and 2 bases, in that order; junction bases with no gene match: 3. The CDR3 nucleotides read TGTGCCAGCAGCTTACCGGGACAGCAAGAGACCCAGTACTTC. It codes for CASSLPGQQETQYF.

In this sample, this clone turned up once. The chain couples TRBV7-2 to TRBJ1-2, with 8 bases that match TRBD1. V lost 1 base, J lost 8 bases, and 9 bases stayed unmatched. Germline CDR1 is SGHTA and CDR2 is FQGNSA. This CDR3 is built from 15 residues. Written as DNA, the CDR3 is TGTGCCAGCAGCTTAGGTAGGGGACAGGCCTACGGCTACACCTTC. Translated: CASSLGRGQAYGYTF.

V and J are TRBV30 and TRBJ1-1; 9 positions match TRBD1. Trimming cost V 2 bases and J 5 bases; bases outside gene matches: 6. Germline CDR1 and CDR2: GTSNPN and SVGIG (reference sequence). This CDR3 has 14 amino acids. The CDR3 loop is CAWSPGDRDTEAFF. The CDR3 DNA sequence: TGTGCCTGGAGTCCTGGGGACAGGGATACTGAAGCTTTCTTT.

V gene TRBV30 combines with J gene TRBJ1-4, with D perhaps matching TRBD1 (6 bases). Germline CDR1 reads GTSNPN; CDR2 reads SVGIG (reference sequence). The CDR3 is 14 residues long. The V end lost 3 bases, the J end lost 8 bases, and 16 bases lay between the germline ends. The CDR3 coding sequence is TGTGCCTGGAGGGCCCCAGGGGTCGGAGAAAAACTGTTTTTT. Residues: CAWRAPGVGEKLFF.

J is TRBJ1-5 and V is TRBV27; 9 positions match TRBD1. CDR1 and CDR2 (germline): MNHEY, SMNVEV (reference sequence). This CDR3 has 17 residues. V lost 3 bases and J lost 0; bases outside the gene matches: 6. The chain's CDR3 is CASSLGRQGDSNQPQHF. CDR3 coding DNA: TGTGCCAGCAGTTTGGGGCGACAGGGGGATAGCAATCAGCCCCAGCATTTT.

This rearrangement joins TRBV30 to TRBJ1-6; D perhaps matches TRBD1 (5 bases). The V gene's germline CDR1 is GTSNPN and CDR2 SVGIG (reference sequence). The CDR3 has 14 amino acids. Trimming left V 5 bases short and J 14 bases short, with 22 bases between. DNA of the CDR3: TGTGCCTGGTCCTATCCGGGGGGGGAGATCGCCCTCCACTTT. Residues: CAWSYPGGEIALHF.

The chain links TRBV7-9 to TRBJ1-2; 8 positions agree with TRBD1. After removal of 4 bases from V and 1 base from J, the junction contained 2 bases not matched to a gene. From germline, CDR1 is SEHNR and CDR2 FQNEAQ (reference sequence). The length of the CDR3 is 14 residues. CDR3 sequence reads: CASSSTGDNYGYTF. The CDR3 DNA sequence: TGTGCCAGCAGCTCGACAGGGGATAACTATGGCTACACCTTC.

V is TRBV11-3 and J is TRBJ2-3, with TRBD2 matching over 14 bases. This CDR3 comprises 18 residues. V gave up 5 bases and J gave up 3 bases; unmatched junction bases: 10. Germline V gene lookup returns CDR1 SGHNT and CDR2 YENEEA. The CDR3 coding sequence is TGTGCCAGCAGCACAGGGACTAGCGGGAGTAAGGGGACAGATACGCAGTATTTT. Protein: CASSTGTSGSKGTDTQYF.

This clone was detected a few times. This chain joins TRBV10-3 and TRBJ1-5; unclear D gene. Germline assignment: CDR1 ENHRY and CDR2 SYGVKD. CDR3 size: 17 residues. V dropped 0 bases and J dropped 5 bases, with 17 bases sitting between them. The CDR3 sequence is CAISESGGGVVDQPQHF. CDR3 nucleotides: TGTGCCATCAGTGAGTCGGGCGGCGGGGTGGTGGATCAGCCCCAGCATTTT.

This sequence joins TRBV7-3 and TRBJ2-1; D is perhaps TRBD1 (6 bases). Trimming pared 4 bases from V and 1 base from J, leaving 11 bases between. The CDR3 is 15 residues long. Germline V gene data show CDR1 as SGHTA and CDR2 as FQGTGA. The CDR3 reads CASSSEQGSYNEQFF. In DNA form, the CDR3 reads TGTGCCAGCAGCTCTGAACAGGGTTCCTACAATGAGCAGTTCTTC.

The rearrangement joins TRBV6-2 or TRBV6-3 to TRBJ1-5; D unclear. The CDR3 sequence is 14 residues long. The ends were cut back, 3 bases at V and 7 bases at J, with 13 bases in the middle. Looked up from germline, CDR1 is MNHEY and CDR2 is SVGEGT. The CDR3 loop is CASSYAGVGQPQHF. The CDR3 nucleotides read TGTGCCAGCAGTTATGCCGGGGTCGGGCAGCCCCAGCATTTT.

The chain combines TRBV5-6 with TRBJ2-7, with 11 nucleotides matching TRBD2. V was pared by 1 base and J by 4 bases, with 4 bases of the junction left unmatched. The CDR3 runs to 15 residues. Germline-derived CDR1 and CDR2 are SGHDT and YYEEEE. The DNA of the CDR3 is TGTGCCAGCAGCTTGACTAGCGGGAGCGGGTACGAGCAGTACGTC. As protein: CASSLTSGSGYEQYV.

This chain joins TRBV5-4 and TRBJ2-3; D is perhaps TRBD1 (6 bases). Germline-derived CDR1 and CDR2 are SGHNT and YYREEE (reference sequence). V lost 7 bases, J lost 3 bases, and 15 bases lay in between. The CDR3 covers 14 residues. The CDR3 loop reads CASAEQGMTDTQYF. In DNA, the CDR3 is TGTGCCAGCGCCGAACAGGGTATGACAGATACGCAGTATTTT.

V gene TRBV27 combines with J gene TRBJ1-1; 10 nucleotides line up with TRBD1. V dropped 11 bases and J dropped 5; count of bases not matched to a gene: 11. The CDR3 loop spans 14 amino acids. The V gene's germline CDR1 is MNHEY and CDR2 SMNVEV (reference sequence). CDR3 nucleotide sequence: TGTGCCTGTCACGGGGACAGGGGTAGGACTGAAGCTTTCTTT. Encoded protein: CACHGDRGRTEAFF.

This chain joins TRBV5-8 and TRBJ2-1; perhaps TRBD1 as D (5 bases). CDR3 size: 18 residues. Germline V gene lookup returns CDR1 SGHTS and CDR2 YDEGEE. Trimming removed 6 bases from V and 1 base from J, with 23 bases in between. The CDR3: CASTLGVRDIWSYNEQFF. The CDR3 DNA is TGTGCCAGCACTCTTGGTGTCAGGGATATTTGGTCCTACAATGAGCAGTTCTTC.

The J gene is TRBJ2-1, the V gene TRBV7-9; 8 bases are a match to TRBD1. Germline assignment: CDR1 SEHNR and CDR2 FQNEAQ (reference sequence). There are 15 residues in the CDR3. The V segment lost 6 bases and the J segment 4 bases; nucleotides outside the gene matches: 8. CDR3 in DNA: TGTGCCAGCAGTCCCCCCGGACAGGGATACAATGAGCAGTTCTTC. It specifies CASSPPGQGYNEQFF.

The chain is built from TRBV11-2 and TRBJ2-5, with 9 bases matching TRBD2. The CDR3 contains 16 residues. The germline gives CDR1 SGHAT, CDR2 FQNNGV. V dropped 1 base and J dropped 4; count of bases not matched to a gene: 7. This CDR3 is CASSLVAGGVVETQYF. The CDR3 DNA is TGTGCCAGCAGCTTAGTCGCGGGAGGGGTTGTAGAGACCCAGTACTTC.

DNA of the CDR3: TGTGCCAGCAGCCCACAAGGGGGGCAGTTCTTC. Encoded protein: CASSPQGGQFF. The rearrangement uses TRBV7-9 and TRBJ2-1, with D perhaps TRBD1 (6 bases). The V and J ends lost 5 bases and 12 bases respectively, with 11 bases between them. CDR1 is SEHNR, CDR2 FQNEAQ, per germline (reference sequence). The CDR3 has 11 residues.

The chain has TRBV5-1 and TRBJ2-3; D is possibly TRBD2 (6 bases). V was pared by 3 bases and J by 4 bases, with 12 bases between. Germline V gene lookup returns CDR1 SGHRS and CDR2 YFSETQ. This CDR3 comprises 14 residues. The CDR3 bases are TGCGCCAGCAGCTCCGGGGGATTGCCAGATACGCAGTATTTT. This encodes CASSSGGLPDTQYF. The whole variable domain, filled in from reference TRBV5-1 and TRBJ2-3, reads KAGVTQTPRYLIKTRGQQVTLSCSPISGHRSVSWYQQTPGQGLQFLFEYFSETQRNKGNFPGRFSGRQFSNSRSEMNVSTLELGDSALYLCASSSGGLPDTQYFGPGTRLTVL.

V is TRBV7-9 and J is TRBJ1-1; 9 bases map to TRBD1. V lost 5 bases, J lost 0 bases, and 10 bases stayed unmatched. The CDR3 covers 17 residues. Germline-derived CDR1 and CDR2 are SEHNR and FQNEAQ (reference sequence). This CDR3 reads CASSIRQGDPMNTEAFF. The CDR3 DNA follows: TGTGCCAGCAGCATCCGACAGGGGGACCCCATGAACACTGAAGCTTTCTTT. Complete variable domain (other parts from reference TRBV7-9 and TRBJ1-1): DTGVSQNPRHKITKRGQNVTFRCDPISEHNRLYWYRQTLGQGPEFLTYFQNEAQLEKSRLLSDRFSAERPKGSFSTLEIQRTEQGDSAMYLCASSIRQGDPMNTEAFFGQGTRLTVV.

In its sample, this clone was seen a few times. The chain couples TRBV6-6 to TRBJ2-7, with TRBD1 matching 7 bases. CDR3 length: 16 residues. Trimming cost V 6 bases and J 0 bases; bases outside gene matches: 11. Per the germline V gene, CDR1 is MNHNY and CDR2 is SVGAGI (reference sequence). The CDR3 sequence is CASSSGTVGRSYEQYF. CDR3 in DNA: TGTGCCAGCAGCTCTGGGACAGTCGGCCGCTCCTACGAGCAGTACTTC.

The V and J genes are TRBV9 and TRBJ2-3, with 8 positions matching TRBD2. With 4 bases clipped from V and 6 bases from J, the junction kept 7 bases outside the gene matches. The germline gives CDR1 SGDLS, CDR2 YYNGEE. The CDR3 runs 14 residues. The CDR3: CASSIGGVEDTQYF. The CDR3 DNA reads TGTGCCAGCAGCATCGGGGGGGTCGAGGATACGCAGTATTTT.